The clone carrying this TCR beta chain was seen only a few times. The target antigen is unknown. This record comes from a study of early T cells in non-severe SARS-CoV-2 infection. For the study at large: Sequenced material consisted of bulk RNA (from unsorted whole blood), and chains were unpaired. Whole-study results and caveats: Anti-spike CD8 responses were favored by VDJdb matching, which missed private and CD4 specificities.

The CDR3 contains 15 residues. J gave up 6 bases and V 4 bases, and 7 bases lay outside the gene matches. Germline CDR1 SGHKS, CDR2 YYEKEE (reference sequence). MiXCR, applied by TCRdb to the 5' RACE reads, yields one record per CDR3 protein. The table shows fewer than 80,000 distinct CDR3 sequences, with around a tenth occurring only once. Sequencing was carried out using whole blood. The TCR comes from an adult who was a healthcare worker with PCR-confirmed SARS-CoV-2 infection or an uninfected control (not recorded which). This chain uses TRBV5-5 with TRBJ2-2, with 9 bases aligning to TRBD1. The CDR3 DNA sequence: TGTGCCAGCAGCCTCGGGGACAGGGCCCCCGGGGAGCTGTTTTTT. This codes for CASSLGDRAPGELFF.